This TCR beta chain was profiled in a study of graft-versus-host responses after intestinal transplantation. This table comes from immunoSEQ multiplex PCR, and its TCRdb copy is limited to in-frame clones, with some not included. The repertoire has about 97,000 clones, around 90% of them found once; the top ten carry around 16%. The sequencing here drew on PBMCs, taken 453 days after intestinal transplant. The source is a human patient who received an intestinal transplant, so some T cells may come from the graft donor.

This chain's CDR3 is CASSVLGTEKEQYF. In DNA, the CDR3 is TGTGCCAGCAGTGTTTTGGGGACGGAAAAAGAGCAGTACTTC. The gene calls are TRBV25-1 and TRBJ2-7; D possibly uses TRBD1 or TRBD2 (5 bases each). The germline V and J ends were trimmed by 4 bases and 7 bases, with 17 bases remaining between them. The CDR3 has 14 residues. Germline values: CDR1 MGHDK, CDR2 SYGVNS.